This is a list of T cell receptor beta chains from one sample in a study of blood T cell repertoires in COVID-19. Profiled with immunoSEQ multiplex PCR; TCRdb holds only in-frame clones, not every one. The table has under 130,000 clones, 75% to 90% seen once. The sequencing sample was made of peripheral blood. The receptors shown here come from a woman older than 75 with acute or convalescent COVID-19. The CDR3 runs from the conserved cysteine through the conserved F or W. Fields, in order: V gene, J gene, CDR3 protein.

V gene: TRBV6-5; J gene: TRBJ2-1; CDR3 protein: CASSRYGGGYEQFF
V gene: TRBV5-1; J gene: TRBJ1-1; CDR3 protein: CASSRSDRGDTEAFF
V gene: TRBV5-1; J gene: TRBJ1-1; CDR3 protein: CASSLASGNTEAFF
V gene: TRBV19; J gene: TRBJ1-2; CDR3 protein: CASSIDSGQLYGYTF
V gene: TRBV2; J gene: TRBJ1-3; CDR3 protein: CAISAGQGNTIYF
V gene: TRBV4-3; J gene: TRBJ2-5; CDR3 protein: CASSLGGGRETQYF
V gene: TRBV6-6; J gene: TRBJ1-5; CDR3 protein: CASRWTGVTSNQPQHF
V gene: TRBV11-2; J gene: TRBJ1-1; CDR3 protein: CASSAEPTEAFF
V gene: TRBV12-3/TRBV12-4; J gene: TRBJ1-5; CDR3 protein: CASSPAARQPQHF
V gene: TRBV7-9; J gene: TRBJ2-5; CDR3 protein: CASSLELGDSHF
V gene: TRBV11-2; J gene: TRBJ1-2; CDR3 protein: CASSLARGAGYGYTF
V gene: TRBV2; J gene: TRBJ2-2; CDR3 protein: CASSERRGLAGELFF
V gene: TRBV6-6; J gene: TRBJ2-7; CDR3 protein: CASSYLQGREQYF
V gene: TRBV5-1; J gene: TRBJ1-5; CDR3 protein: CASSLGDSSNQPQHF
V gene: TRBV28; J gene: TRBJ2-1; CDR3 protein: CASRTGTRHNEQFF
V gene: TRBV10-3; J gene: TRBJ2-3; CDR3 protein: CAISAGTGRTDTQYF
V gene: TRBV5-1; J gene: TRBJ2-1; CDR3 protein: CASSLAGMGEQFF
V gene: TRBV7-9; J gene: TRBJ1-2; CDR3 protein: CASSPPGLGANYGYTF
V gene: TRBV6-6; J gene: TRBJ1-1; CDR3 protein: CASSYSFERAFF
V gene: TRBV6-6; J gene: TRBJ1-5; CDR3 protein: CASNPTGGNQPQHF
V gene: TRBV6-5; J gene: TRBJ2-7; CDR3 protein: CASAGQTYEQYF
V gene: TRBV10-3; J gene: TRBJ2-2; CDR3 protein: CAITTTSGATGELFF
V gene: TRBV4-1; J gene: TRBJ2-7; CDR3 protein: CASSHTWGGDYEQYF
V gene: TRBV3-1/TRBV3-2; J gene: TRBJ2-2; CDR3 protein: CASSQDWGLAAPGELFF
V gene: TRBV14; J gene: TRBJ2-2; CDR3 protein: CASSREIAGALTGELFF